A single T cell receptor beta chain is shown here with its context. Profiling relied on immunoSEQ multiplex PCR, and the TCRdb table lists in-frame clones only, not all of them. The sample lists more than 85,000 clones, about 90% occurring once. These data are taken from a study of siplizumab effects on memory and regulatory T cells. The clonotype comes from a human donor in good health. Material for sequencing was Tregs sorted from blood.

In DNA form, the CDR3 reads TGTGCCAGCACAGGGTCCGGGGCCAACGTCCTGACTTTC. It yields the protein CASTGSGANVLTF. The chain carries TRBV6-5 and TRBJ2-6; a weak D match, TRBD1 (5 bases). This CDR3 has 13 residues. Germline CDR1 is MNHEY and CDR2 is SVGAGI. V gave up 7 bases and J gave up 4 bases, with 8 bases separating them.